The text below deals with one T cell receptor (beta chain). Antigen unknown. The data stem from a study of beta chain features in type 1 diabetes. Study-level points and caveats: Shorter TCRB CDR3s, moderately but significantly so, marked every one of the four CD4+ subsets in Type 1 diabetes patients.

The investigators reverse transcribed all of the isolated RNA, so they sequenced expressed TCRB transcripts. Using immunoSEQ multiplex PCR, the repertoire was profiled, and TCRdb retains in-frame clones only, with some absent. The sample carries approximately 270,000 clones, over 11% recorded once. This CDR3 is built from 13 residues. Germline V gene data show CDR1 as ENHRY and CDR2 as SYGVKD. Trimming pared 8 bases from V and 1 base from J, leaving 9 bases between. The origin of this receptor is a man aged 25 to 45 with type 1 diabetes. This chain connects TRBV10-3 to TRBJ1-5, with D perhaps TRBD1 (5 bases). Sequencing used naive CD4+ T cells from blood. CDR3: CAICRESNQPQHF. For the CDR3, the DNA is TGTGCCATCTGCAGGGAAAGCAATCAGCCCCAGCATTTT.